What follows is one T cell receptor beta chain and its context. The source of the sample is a study of blood T cell repertoires in COVID-19. For the study at large: The samples span acute and convalescent COVID-19 from the United States, Italy and Spain. The analysed material was cDNA or gDNA that came from T cells, B-cell-depleted T cells, or PBMCs.

Measured with immunoSEQ multiplex PCR; TCRdb has only the in-frame clones, and not every one. The data contain fewer than 180,000 clones, approximately 90% of them seen just once; the ten biggest clones take up less than 4.5%. Trimming shortened V by 3 bases and J by 4 bases, and 9 bases separated the two germline ends. The germline V gene encodes CDR1 SGHTA and CDR2 FQGTGA. CDR3 length: 14 residues. The V gene is TRBV7-3, the J gene TRBJ1-4; the D gene is possibly TRBD1 (6 bases). The TCR sequence derives from a woman aged 55-69 years with active or convalescent COVID-19. The sequencing sample was made of peripheral blood. CDR3 nucleotide sequence: TGTGCCAGCAGCTTGACAGGCTATAATGAAAAACTGTTTTTT. It is translated as CASSLTGYNEKLFF. The variable domain in full, with the rest retrieved from reference TRBV7-3 and TRBJ1-4, is GAGVSQTPSNKVTEKGKYVELRCDPISGHTALYWYRQSLGQGPEFLIYFQGTGAADDSGLPNDRFFAVRPEGSVSTLKIQRTERGDSAVYLCASSLTGYNEKLFFGSGTQLSVL.